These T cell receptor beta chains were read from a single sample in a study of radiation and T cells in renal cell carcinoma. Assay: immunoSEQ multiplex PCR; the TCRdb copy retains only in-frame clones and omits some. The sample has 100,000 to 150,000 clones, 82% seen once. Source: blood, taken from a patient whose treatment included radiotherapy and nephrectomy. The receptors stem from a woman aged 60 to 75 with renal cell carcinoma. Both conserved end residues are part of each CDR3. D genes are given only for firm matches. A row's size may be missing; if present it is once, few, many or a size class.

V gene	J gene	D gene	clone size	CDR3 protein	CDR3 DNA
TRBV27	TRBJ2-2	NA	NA	CASSFRAAGELFF	TGTGCCAGCAGTTTCAGGGCAGCCGGGGAGCTGTTTTTT
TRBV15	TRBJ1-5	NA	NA	CATRGGLGNQPQHF	TGTGCCACCAGAGGGGGGCTAGGCAATCAGCCCCAGCATTTT
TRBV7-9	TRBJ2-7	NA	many	CASSRTRAYEQYF	TGTGCCAGCAGCCGAACTAGGGCCTACGAGCAGTACTTC
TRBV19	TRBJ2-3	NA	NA	CASSIDHPDTQYF	TGTGCCAGTAGTATAGATCACCCAGATACGCAGTATTTT
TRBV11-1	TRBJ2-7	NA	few	CASSLRRGQTYEQYF	TGTGCCAGCAGCTTAAGGAGGGGGCAAACCTACGAGCAGTACTTC
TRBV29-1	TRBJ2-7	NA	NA	CSAIYPLLGEQYF	TGCAGCGCTATTTATCCTCTCCTGGGCGAGCAGTACTTC
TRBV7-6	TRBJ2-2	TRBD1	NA	CASTPGTGSYTGELFF	TGTGCCAGCACCCCCGGGACAGGGAGCTACACCGGGGAGCTGTTTTTT
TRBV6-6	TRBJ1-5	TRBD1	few	CASSYPDRSNQPQHF	TGTGCCAGCAGTTACCCGGACAGGTCCAATCAGCCCCAGCATTTT
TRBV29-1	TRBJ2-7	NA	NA	CSVEDPSGEDSSYEQYF	TGCAGCGTTGAAGATCCATCTGGAGAGGACAGCTCCTACGAGCAGTACTTC
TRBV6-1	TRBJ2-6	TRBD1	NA	CASSDRDRSASGANVLTF	TGTGCCAGCAGTGACCGGGACAGGAGTGCCTCTGGGGCCAACGTCCTGACTTTC
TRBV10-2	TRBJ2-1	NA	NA	CASSEWPSLDEQFF	TGCGCCAGCAGTGAGTGGCCTAGCCTCGATGAGCAGTTCTTC
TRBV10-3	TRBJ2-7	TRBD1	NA	CAITLTGAGYEQYF	TGTGCCATCACCCTGACAGGGGCGGGCTACGAGCAGTACTTC